This entry lists 27 T cell receptor beta chains sequenced from one sample in a study of T-cell reconstitution after alpha-beta-depleted transplantation in children listed by TCRdb under 2016. The treatment or condition label, read with the paper, signifies: allogeneic hematopoietic cell transplantation with graft depleted of TCRalphabeta T cells and CD19 B cells. Library method: PCR. TCRdb records Illumina HiSeq 2500 as the sequencer. To normalize quantification of the TCRbeta repertoire, the TCR libraries were built with molecular barcoding that relied on unique molecular identifiers. TCRdb's own reprocessing of the public reads used fastp at Q25 and MiXCR and kept productive beta chains. Each record represents a unique CDR3 protein, reported with the most common genes and DNA among its rows. The sample has around 700,000 distinct CDR3 sequences on record, around 13% of them singletons. The top ten clones comprise around 0.8% of the sample.

The sequences come from PBMCs, collected before TCRalphabeta/CD19-depleted stem cell transplant. These receptors all stem from a girl between 2 and 10 years old with congenital amegakaryocytic thrombocytopenia, due to receive a stem cell transplant.

This clonotype came up many times. The rearrangement uses TRBV20-1 and TRBJ2-7; TRBD2 aligns across 7 bases. Unmatched junction bases numbered 9, after V lost 2 bases and J lost 5 bases. Looked up from germline, CDR1 is DFQATT and CDR2 is SNEGSKA (reference sequence). The CDR3 is 14 amino acids. The CDR3 region is CSARPAGALNEQYF. The CDR3 coding sequence is TGCAGTGCTAGACCCGCGGGAGCTCTAAACGAGCAGTACTTC.

The rearrangement links TRBV6-5 to TRBJ2-3, with D perhaps TRBD2 (6 bases). Germline CDR1 and CDR2: MNHEY and SVGAGI. V lost 0 bases to trimming and J lost 4 bases, with 11 bases between them. The CDR3 runs to 15 residues. The chain's CDR3 is CASSYSHAGSDTQYF. CDR3 sequence (DNA): TGTGCCAGCAGTTACTCCCACGCGGGGTCAGATACGCAGTATTTT.

This clonotype turned up a few times. The chain employs TRBV9 and TRBJ2-2; no definite D call. CDR1 SGDLS and CDR2 YYNGEE come from the germline V gene. The CDR3 is made up of 13 amino acids. Trimming pared 6 bases from V and 1 base from J, leaving 7 bases between. The CDR3 spells CASKNQNTGELFF. Written as DNA, the CDR3 is TGTGCCAGCAAAAACCAGAACACCGGGGAGCTGTTTTTT.

This chain links TRBV11-2 with TRBJ2-1; TRBD2 matches at 10 bases. The CDR3 is made up of 15 amino acids. Trimming took 4 bases from V and 7 from J; bases not matched to a gene: 7. Germline CDR1 is SGHAT and CDR2 is FQNNGV. The CDR3 here is CASSYSAGGNNEQFF. The CDR3 nucleotides are TGTGCCAGCAGCTACTCAGCGGGAGGGAATAATGAGCAGTTCTTC.

This clonotype was observed many times. This chain connects TRBV6-5 to TRBJ2-2; D unresolved. V was pared by 0 bases and J by 4 bases, with 6 bases between. This CDR3 is 14 amino acids long. The germline CDR1 and CDR2 sequences are MNHEY and SVGAGI. CDR3: CASSYSSGTGELFF. Here the CDR3 DNA reads TGTGCCAGCAGTTACTCCTCAGGCACCGGGGAGCTGTTTTTT.

This clonotype was detected ten times or more. V usage is TRBV5-1 and J usage is TRBJ2-2; D ambiguous. The CDR3 has 14 residues. Germline CDR1 reads SGHRS; CDR2 reads YFSETQ. The V end lost 4 bases, the J end lost 1 base, and 8 bases lay between the germline ends. Here the CDR3 reads CASSREVNTGELFF. In DNA form, the CDR3 reads TGCGCCAGCAGCCGAGAAGTGAACACCGGGGAGCTGTTTTTT.

The chain uses TRBV3-1 and TRBJ2-4, with D perhaps TRBD1 or TRBD2 (5 bases each). The CDR3 covers 13 residues. CDR1 is LGHDT, CDR2 YNNKEL, per germline (reference sequence). V lost 1 base to trimming and J lost 6 bases, with 7 bases between them. CDR3 residues: CASSQGDGNIQYF. In nucleotides, the CDR3 is TGTGCCAGCAGCCAAGGGGACGGAAACATTCAGTACTTC.

V and J are TRBV12-3 or TRBV12-4 and TRBJ1-1; 10 bases line up with TRBD1. The CDR3 is 16 amino acids. The J segment lost 5 bases and the V segment lost 2 bases, leaving 8 bases of the junction unmatched. The CDR3 DNA is TGTGCCAGCAGTTTACCATGGGACAGGGGAATAACTGAAGCTTTCTTT. Its translation is CASSLPWDRGITEAFF.

This clonotype has ten or more counts. V is TRBV9 and J is TRBJ2-1; 11 bases fit TRBD2. The V segment lost 0 bases and the J segment 9 bases; nucleotides outside the gene matches: 5. Per germline, CDR1 SGDLS and CDR2 YYNGEE. The CDR3 spans 15 residues. Here the CDR3 DNA reads TGTGCCAGCAGCGTAGGAACTAGCGGGAGTTCTGAGCAGTTCTTC. Translation gives CASSVGTSGSSEQFF. Filled out from reference TRBV9 and TRBJ2-1, the complete variable domain reads DSGVTQTPKHLITATGQRVTLRCSPRSGDLSVYWYQQSLDQGLQFLIQYYNGEERAKGNILERFSAQQFPDLHSELNLSSLELGDSALYFCASSVGTSGSSEQFFGPGTRLTVL.

This clonotype was counted many times. This sequence joins TRBV5-1 and TRBJ2-2; TRBD2 aligns across 10 bases. Germline V CDR1 and CDR2: SGHRS, YFSETQ. V shed 5 bases, J shed 6 bases, and the junction held 7 bases outside the gene matches. The CDR3 runs 15 residues. In DNA form, the CDR3 reads TGCGCCAGCAGAAATCCGGGACTAGCGCCCGGGGAGCTGTTTTTT. Its translation is CASRNPGLAPGELFF.

This clonotype came up many times. V is TRBV30 and J is TRBJ1-2, with D tentatively TRBD1 (5 bases). The CDR3 totals 14 residues. CDR1 GTSNPN and CDR2 SVGIG come from the germline V gene (reference sequence). V dropped 4 bases and J dropped 7 bases, with 19 bases sitting between them. The DNA for the CDR3 is TGTGCCTGGACCCCCGACAGATCGAGAACTGGCTACACCTTC. It encodes CAWTPDRSRTGYTF.

This clonotype was observed a handful of times. The V and J genes are TRBV20-1 and TRBJ2-1, with 12 bases matching TRBD2. This CDR3 has 16 amino acids. The ends lost 1 base at V and 9 bases at J; junction bases unmatched: 10. In germline, CDR1 is DFQATT, CDR2 SNEGSKA (reference sequence). The CDR3 protein is CSARAPATSGSGEQFF. CDR3 DNA: TGCAGTGCTAGAGCGCCGGCGACTAGCGGGAGCGGTGAGCAGTTCTTC.

The chain couples TRBV28 to TRBJ2-3; D perhaps matches TRBD2 (6 bases). CDR1 and CDR2 (germline): MDHEN, SYDVKM. CDR3 length: 17 amino acids. Trimming took 7 bases from V and 3 from J, leaving 23 bases between them. CDR3 DNA: TGTGCCAGCAAGGTTGTGTGGGGGGACCAAGGGACAGATACGCAGTATTTT. Translation gives CASKVVWGDQGTDTQYF. Looking up the rest from reference TRBV28 and TRBJ2-3 gives the full variable domain: DVKVTQSSRYLVKRTGEKVFLECVQDMDHENMFWYRQDPGLGLRLIYFSYDVKMKEKGDIPEGYSVSREKKERFSLILESASTNQTSMYLCASKVVWGDQGTDTQYFGPGTRLTVL.

The chain links TRBV19 to TRBJ2-2; the D gene could be TRBD1 or TRBD2 (5 bases each). Germline CDR1 and CDR2: LNHDA and SQIVND (reference sequence). With 8 bases removed from V and 7 bases from J, the gap between germline ends came to 17 bases. The CDR3 consists of 14 residues. The chain's CDR3 is CASGGMADDGELFF. The CDR3 nucleotides are TGTGCCAGTGGGGGAATGGCTGATGACGGGGAGCTGTTTTTT.

The genes are TRBV20-1 and TRBJ2-1; 7 positions match TRBD2. V was pared by 3 bases and J by 2 bases, with 10 bases of the junction left unmatched. This CDR3 has 16 amino acids. Germline CDR1 and CDR2: DFQATT and SNEGSKA (reference sequence). CDR3: CSASDPSGEPYNEQFF. As DNA, the CDR3 is TGCAGTGCTAGCGACCCCAGCGGGGAACCCTACAATGAGCAGTTCTTC.

This clonotype was picked up a small number of times. The chain uses TRBV6-5 and TRBJ2-7; a possible D gene is TRBD1 (5 bases). V dropped 5 bases and J dropped 7 bases, with 21 bases sitting between them. CDR3 length equals 15 residues. Germline V gene lookup returns CDR1 MNHEY and CDR2 SVGAGI. In DNA form, the CDR3 reads TGTGCCAGCAGTACCCCAAGCCCCGGACAATATGAGCAGTACTTC. Encoded protein: CASSTPSPGQYEQYF.

This clonotype was seen many times. The J gene is TRBJ1-5, the V gene TRBV6-1; possibly TRBD1 for D (6 bases). The CDR3 is 15 residues long. Germline V lookup: CDR1 MNHNS, CDR2 SASEGT. The V gene lost 6 bases and the J gene lost 2 bases, with 14 bases spanning the gap. CDR3 nucleotide sequence: TGTGCCAGCAGCCCCCGGGGGGCGGGCAATCAGCCCCAGCATTTT. It encodes CASSPRGAGNQPQHF.

This clonotype was detected many times. This chain uses TRBV20-1 with TRBJ2-3; D tentatively reads TRBD1 or TRBD2 (6 bases each). The CDR3 contains 13 residues. The germline CDR1 and CDR2 sequences are DFQATT and SNEGSKA (reference sequence). Between the trimmed V and J ends, which lost 8 bases and 4 bases, there was a span of 16 bases. In DNA, the CDR3 is TGCAGTCCAGGGGAGCCTAGCGCAGATACGCAGTATTTT. Its protein is CSPGEPSADTQYF.

This clonotype was detected a few times. One end of the junction is discordant with germline, which a read error may explain. The chain combines TRBV20-1 with TRBJ2-5, with TRBD2 matching over 9 bases. The CDR3 is 17 amino acids. Germline assignment: CDR1 DFQATT and CDR2 SNEGSKA (reference sequence). The CDR3 nucleotides read TGCTGTGCTGCGACCATAGCGGGAGTTGGATACCAAGAGACCCAGTACTTC. It translates to CCAATIAGVGYQETQYF.

This chain links TRBV28 with TRBJ2-3; D is ambiguous. Germline lookup yields CDR1 MDHEN and CDR2 SYDVKM. The CDR3 loop spans 16 amino acids. V lost 4 bases and J lost 6, with 20 bases in between. The CDR3 spells CASSSEKDHRMDTQYF. CDR3 DNA: TGTGCCAGCAGTTCAGAGAAGGACCACCGAATGGATACGCAGTATTTT.

In this sample, this clonotype turned up a few times. V gene TRBV5-1 combines with J gene TRBJ2-1; 10 bases match TRBD2. The germline gives CDR1 SGHRS, CDR2 YFSETQ. The V and J ends lost 1 base and 8 bases, in that order; junction bases with no gene match: 9. The CDR3 has 16 residues. The DNA of the CDR3 is TGCGCCAGCAGCTTGAATCCAGCGGGAGGGTTGTATGAGCAGTTCTTC. Protein: CASSLNPAGGLYEQFF. Looking up the rest from reference TRBV5-1 and TRBJ2-1 gives the full variable domain: KAGVTQTPRYLIKTRGQQVTLSCSPISGHRSVSWYQQTPGQGLQFLFEYFSETQRNKGNFPGRFSGRQFSNSRSEMNVSTLELGDSALYLCASSLNPAGGLYEQFFGPGTRLTVL.

There are many counts of this clonotype. The V and J genes are TRBV10-2 and TRBJ2-5; D is undetermined. V shed 1 base and J shed 4 bases, with 13 bases lying between them. CDR3 length: 15 residues. Germline V gene lookup returns CDR1 WSHSY and CDR2 SAAADI. The CDR3 DNA follows: TGCGCCAGCAGTGAGTTTAGCAGGTCGGCAGAGACCCAGTACTTC. Protein product: CASSEFSRSAETQYF.

This chain joins TRBV4-1 and TRBJ2-1, with 7 bases matching TRBD1. The junction had 12 bases not matched to a gene; V was cut back by 0 bases and J by 4 bases. Germline CDR1 reads MGHRA; CDR2 reads YSYEKL. This CDR3 is 18 amino acids long. CDR3 sequence: CASSQDGVGQVNYNEQFF. The CDR3 nucleotides read TGCGCCAGCAGCCAAGATGGTGTAGGACAGGTGAATTACAATGAGCAGTTCTTC.

This clonotype was detected ten times or more. The chain uses TRBV20-1 and TRBJ2-1, with 11 bases identical to TRBD2. J was trimmed by 6 bases and V by 5 bases; bases with no gene match: 6. Germline V lookup: CDR1 DFQATT, CDR2 SNEGSKA (reference sequence). The CDR3 totals 14 residues. CDR3 in DNA: TGCAGTGCTTCGGGACTAGCGGTTGTCAATGAGCAGTTCTTC. It yields the protein CSASGLAVVNEQFF.

This clonotype was found many times. CDR3 in DNA: TGCAGCGCGGCCCGCTATAAACCTATTAATGAGCAGTTCTTC. This translates into CSAARYKPINEQFF. The chain employs TRBV29-1 and TRBJ2-1, with D hard to call. Germline V gene lookup returns CDR1 SQVTM and CDR2 ANQGSEA. Deletions cut 7 bases from V and 7 bases from J, with 20 bases between. The CDR3 is made up of 14 amino acids.

In its sample, this clonotype was seen a few times. This sequence joins TRBV2 and TRBJ1-2; no clear D. Germline CDR1 and CDR2: SNHLY and FYNNEI. The CDR3 length is 14 residues. V dropped 4 bases and J dropped 2 bases, with 11 bases sitting between them. Written as DNA, the CDR3 is TGTGCCAGCAGTGTTTACAGAGAGAACTATGGCTACACCTTC. Translated: CASSVYRENYGYTF.

The chain recombines TRBV12-3 or TRBV12-4 with TRBJ1-2, with D unclear. This CDR3 has 13 amino acids. Trimming removed 3 bases at V and 13 bases at J, with 18 bases between. CDR3 residues: CASSFSGKASSTF. The CDR3 DNA reads as TGTGCCAGCAGTTTTTCGGGGAAGGCGAGCTCCACCTTC.